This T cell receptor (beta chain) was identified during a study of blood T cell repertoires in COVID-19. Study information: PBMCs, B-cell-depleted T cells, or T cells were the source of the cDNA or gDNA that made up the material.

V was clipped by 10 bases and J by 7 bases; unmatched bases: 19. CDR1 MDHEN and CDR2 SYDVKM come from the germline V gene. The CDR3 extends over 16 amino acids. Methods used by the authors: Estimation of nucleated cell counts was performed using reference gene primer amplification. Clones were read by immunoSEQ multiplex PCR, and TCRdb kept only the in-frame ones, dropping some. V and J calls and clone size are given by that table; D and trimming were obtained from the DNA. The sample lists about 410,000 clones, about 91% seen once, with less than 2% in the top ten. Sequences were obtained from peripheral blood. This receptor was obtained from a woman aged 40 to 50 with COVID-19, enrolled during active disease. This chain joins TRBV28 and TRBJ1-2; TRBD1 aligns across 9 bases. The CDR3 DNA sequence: TGTGCCACCGGACATGGGGTGGACAGGGGAAAGTTTGGCTACACCTTC. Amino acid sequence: CATGHGVDRGKFGYTF.